These 26 T cell receptor beta chains were sequenced from one sample in a study of spatial heterogeneity in lung cancer. Whole-study results and caveats: Higher tumor mutation counts went along with higher counts of expanded intratumoral alpha and beta TCRs.

Time point defined: sample taken at primary tumor resection. TCRdb re-called the 5' RACE reads with MiXCR, one entry per CDR3 protein. The table includes 9,500 to 12,000 distinct CDR3 sequences, approximately 8% detected once. These receptors are not linked to any known antigen. The sequencing here drew on lung tumor tissue, taken at surgery. Source of these receptors: a female donor with early-stage non-small cell lung cancer.

This clonotype occurred many times. This beta chain came through as a stray read in a library set up for alpha chains, and its size says little. The rearrangement joins TRBV5-4 to TRBJ2-3; perhaps D is TRBD1 or TRBD2 (5 bases each). With 4 bases removed from V and 4 bases from J, the gap between germline ends came to 16 bases. Germline-derived CDR1 and CDR2 are SGHNT and YYREEE (reference sequence). The CDR3 totals 15 residues. DNA of the CDR3: TGTGCCAGCAGCCCTGTCCCGGGGCGTTCAGATACGCAGTATTTT. Protein sequence: CASSPVPGRSDTQYF.

This clonotype occurred many times. The library was designed around alpha chains, so this beta chain is a stray read whose abundance carries little weight. The chain carries TRBV24-1 and TRBJ1-3; the D is unclear. Trimming removed 4 bases from V and 1 base from J, with 10 bases in between. This CDR3 is built from 15 residues. Germline V gene sequence: CDR1 KGHDR, CDR2 SFDVKD. CDR3 coding DNA: TGTGCCACCAGTGACCCGGGAGGGTCTGGAAACACCATATATTTT. Translated: CATSDPGGSGNTIYF.

Details on this clonotype: The size of this beta chain means little, since it is a stray read in a library made for alpha chains. The J gene is TRBJ2-5, the V gene TRBV5-1; D gene unclear. Trimming shortened V by 1 base and J by 5 bases, and 24 bases separated the two germline ends. This CDR3 region has 18 residues. Looked up from germline, CDR1 is SGHRS and CDR2 is YFSETQ. CDR3 DNA sequence: TGCGCCAGCAGCTTGTTTCCCCCAAAGGATGGCAGGCTGGAGACCCAGTACTTC. Its translation: CASSLFPPKDGRLETQYF.

This clonotype came up many times. This beta chain is a stray sequence in a library constructed for alpha chains; its clone size is not meaningful. The chain recombines TRBV6-2 or TRBV6-3 with TRBJ2-2; 9 bases are shared with TRBD1. Per the germline V gene, CDR1 is MNHEY and CDR2 is SVGEGT. The CDR3 is made up of 15 amino acids. The V and J ends lost 6 bases and 7 bases, in that order; junction bases with no gene match: 9. The CDR3: CASRPGQGFGGELFF. CDR3 bases: TGTGCCAGCAGGCCGGGACAGGGTTTCGGCGGGGAGCTGTTTTTT.

This clonotype was recorded many times. A library prepared for alpha chains yielded this beta chain as an off-target read; its size is of little meaning. V usage is TRBV7-3 and J usage is TRBJ1-1, with no clear D. Germline CDR1 is SGHTA and CDR2 is FQGTGA. Deletions cut 0 bases from V and 3 bases from J, with 11 bases between. The CDR3 covers 15 residues. CDR3 in amino acids: CASSLTHAPDTEAFF. CDR3 bases: TGTGCCAGCAGCTTAACGCACGCCCCGGACACTGAAGCTTTCTTT.

This clonotype was seen ten or more times. This beta chain turned up in a library designed for alpha chains; as an off-target read, its abundance says little. The chain couples TRBV9 to TRBJ2-2; 7 bases are shared with TRBD1. Germline CDR1 and CDR2: SGDLS and YYNGEE. This CDR3 is built from 15 residues. J gave up 1 base and V 4 bases, and 4 bases lay outside the gene matches. CDR3 in DNA: TGTGCCAGCAGCCAACGGACAGGGAACACCGGGGAGCTGTTTTTT. This codes for CASSQRTGNTGELFF.

This clonotype was recorded many times. This beta chain is an off-target read within a library intended for alpha chains, so its frequency means little. The chain employs TRBV30 and TRBJ1-2; the D gene is possibly TRBD1 (6 bases). Germline CDR1 and CDR2: GTSNPN and SVGIG (reference sequence). With 2 bases removed from V and 4 bases from J, the gap between germline ends came to 14 bases. This CDR3 has 14 residues. The CDR3 bases are TGTGCCTGGAGTAGAGGGGGGTCGGGCTATGGCTACACCTTC. Translating gives CAWSRGGSGYGYTF.

This clonotype was seen many times. A library made for alpha chains picked up this beta chain off target, so its size means little. The chain combines TRBV24-1 with TRBJ2-3; D remains ambiguous. Germline V gene sequence: CDR1 KGHDR, CDR2 SFDVKD. The V and J ends lost 3 bases and 3 bases respectively, with 0 bases between them. The CDR3 spans 11 residues. The CDR3 region is CATSDTDTQYF. The CDR3 DNA follows: TGTGCCACCAGTGATACAGATACGCAGTATTTT.

There are a few counts of this clonotype. The library was designed around alpha chains, so this beta chain is a stray read whose abundance carries little weight. The CDR3 nucleotides read TGCAGTGCTGGGACCGGGGGTCCCCAAGAGACCCAGTACTTC. Translating gives CSAGTGGPQETQYF. The chain links TRBV20-1 to TRBJ2-5; the D gene is possibly TRBD2 (6 bases). V was clipped by 5 bases and J by 1 base, with 14 bases between them. The CDR3 sequence is 14 residues long. In germline, CDR1 is DFQATT, CDR2 SNEGSKA (reference sequence).

There are a few counts of this clonotype. This beta chain slipped into a library made for alpha chains as a stray read, so its size is not meaningful. CDR3 sequence: CASSLDPAGSYNEQFF. The DNA for the CDR3 is TGCGCCAGCAGCTTGGACCCGGCAGGATCCTACAATGAGCAGTTCTTC. This chain links TRBV5-1 with TRBJ2-1, with no clear D. Germline V lookup: CDR1 SGHRS, CDR2 YFSETQ. CDR3 length: 16 residues. V shed 0 bases and J shed 1 base, with 11 bases lying between them.

Many counts were recorded for this clonotype. This beta chain came through as a stray read in a library set up for alpha chains, and its size says little. V is TRBV20-1 and J is TRBJ2-1; TRBD1 or TRBD2 may be the D gene (5 bases each). This CDR3 spans 14 amino acids. Per germline, CDR1 DFQATT and CDR2 SNEGSKA (reference sequence). V gave up 6 bases and J gave up 4 bases, with 16 bases separating them. The CDR3 protein is CSAPRDQSYNEQFF. The CDR3 region has the DNA TGCAGTGCCCCCCGGGACCAGTCGTACAATGAGCAGTTCTTC.

This clonotype came up a few times. This beta chain appears as a stray read in a library generated for alpha chains; its size is not informative. J is TRBJ1-2 and V is TRBV3-1; no reliable D call. Germline lookup yields CDR1 LGHDT and CDR2 YNNKEL (reference sequence). V was trimmed by 1 base and J by 0 bases, leaving 9 bases between them. This CDR3 contains 15 residues. The CDR3 DNA is TGTGCCAGCAGCCAAGCCGGCAGTCCTAACTATGGCTACACCTTC. This gives the protein CASSQAGSPNYGYTF.

This clonotype was observed many times. This beta chain is a stray sequence in a library constructed for alpha chains; its clone size is not meaningful. V gene TRBV12-3 or TRBV12-4 combines with J gene TRBJ1-2; 11 positions agree with TRBD1. V trimming: 3 bases; J trimming: 7 bases; junction bases outside the gene matches: 1. This CDR3 has 13 amino acids. The CDR3, as DNA: TGTGCCAGCAGTTTTGGACAGGGGGCTGGCTACACCTTC. This gives the protein CASSFGQGAGYTF.

This clonotype showed up many times. This beta chain is off target for a library built for alpha chains, so its abundance means little. CDR3 nucleotide sequence: TGTGCCAGCAGTTCTCCTACAGGAACCTACGAGCAGTACTTC. It codes for CASSSPTGTYEQYF. The chain is built from TRBV28 and TRBJ2-7; a possible D gene is TRBD1 (5 bases). V was trimmed by 4 bases and J by 2 bases, leaving 12 bases between them. The CDR3 has 14 residues. Germline CDR1 is MDHEN and CDR2 is SYDVKM.

This clonotype was recorded many times. Within a library made for alpha chains, this beta chain is off target, and its count is uninformative. This chain uses TRBV20-1 with TRBJ2-7, with D perhaps TRBD1 (5 bases). The CDR3 covers 12 residues. The germline CDR1 and CDR2 sequences are DFQATT and SNEGSKA (reference sequence). Trimming shortened V by 6 bases and J by 3 bases, and 12 bases separated the two germline ends. The CDR3 here is CSAIEGDYEQYF. The CDR3 DNA follows: TGCAGTGCGATCGAAGGGGACTACGAGCAGTACTTC.

About this clonotype: A library prepared for alpha chains yielded this beta chain as an off-target read; its size is of little meaning. DNA of the CDR3: TGCAGTGCTAGGGGGGGCCGCAACACTGAAGCTTTCTTT. Translating gives CSARGGRNTEAFF. The J gene is TRBJ1-1, the V gene TRBV20-1; TRBD1 is a possible D gene (6 bases). There are 13 residues in the CDR3. Germline CDR1 is DFQATT and CDR2 is SNEGSKA (reference sequence). V was pared by 3 bases and J by 2 bases, with 10 bases between.

This clonotype was counted many times. Because the library targeted alpha chains, this beta chain is an off-target read whose size means little. The V gene is TRBV7-8, the J gene TRBJ1-1; D is uncertain. The V gene's germline CDR1 is SGHVS and CDR2 FQNEAQ. There are 14 residues in the CDR3. Trimming shortened V by 1 base and J by 7 bases, and 13 bases separated the two germline ends. The CDR3: CASSLEQRRDEAFF. DNA for the CDR3: TGTGCCAGCAGCTTAGAACAGAGGAGGGATGAAGCTTTCTTT.

This clonotype was counted between two and nine times. This beta chain lies outside the target of a library built for alpha chains; its clone size means little. The rearrangement links TRBV11-2 to TRBJ2-2; a weak D match, TRBD1 (5 bases). Looked up from germline, CDR1 is SGHAT and CDR2 is FQNNGV. The CDR3 totals 13 residues. V lost 3 bases and J lost 6, with 8 bases in between. CDR3 nucleotides: TGTGCCAGCAGCTTCAGGGTGGCCGGGGAGCTGTTTTTT. This codes for CASSFRVAGELFF.

This clonotype was counted at least ten times. The library was built for alpha chains, so this beta chain is an off-target read and its size means little. The V gene is TRBV4-3, the J gene TRBJ2-7; D remains ambiguous. Trimming cost V 0 bases and J 6 bases, with 9 bases left between them. Germline CDR1 and CDR2: LGHNA and YSLEER. CDR3 length equals 13 residues. CDR3 residues: CASSQDRALEQYF. The CDR3 DNA is TGCGCCAGCAGCCAAGATAGGGCCCTCGAGCAGTACTTC.

This clonotype rates as medium-sized. Little can be read into the size of this beta chain, an off-target read in a library designed for alpha chains. The chain combines TRBV5-1 with TRBJ2-5; TRBD1 agrees at 10 bases. The CDR3 consists of 16 residues. Germline loops: CDR1 SGHRS, CDR2 YFSETQ. V gave up 1 base and J gave up 5 bases; unmatched junction bases: 8. CDR3 in amino acids: CASSLTGTGATETQYF. CDR3 coding DNA: TGCGCCAGCAGCTTGACCGGGACAGGGGCAACGGAGACCCAGTACTTC.

This clonotype is medium-sized in the sample. This beta chain is a stray sequence in a library constructed for alpha chains; its clone size is not meaningful. This sequence joins TRBV10-3 and TRBJ2-7; D might be TRBD1 (6 bases). The CDR3 consists of 13 residues. Germline V gene sequence: CDR1 ENHRY, CDR2 SYGVKD. V was clipped by 0 bases and J by 3 bases, with 6 bases between them. The CDR3: CAISESGGYEQYF. DNA of the CDR3: TGTGCCATCAGTGAGTCAGGGGGCTACGAGCAGTACTTC.

As regards this clonotype: This beta chain came through as a stray read in a library set up for alpha chains, and its size says little. The V and J genes are TRBV11-1 and TRBJ2-2, with 11 bases fitting TRBD1. The CDR3 loop spans 17 amino acids. Germline CDR1 is SGHAT and CDR2 is FQDESV (reference sequence). With V trimmed by 4 bases and J by 3 bases, 7 bases remained unmatched. The CDR3 DNA is TGTGCCAGCAGCTCCTCTCGGGGACAGGGGGACACCGGGGAGCTGTTTTTT. This translates into CASSSSRGQGDTGELFF.

This clonotype is medium-sized by share. Little can be read into the size of this beta chain, an off-target read in a library designed for alpha chains. V gene TRBV28 combines with J gene TRBJ2-3, with D perhaps TRBD1 (5 bases). The CDR3 is made up of 16 amino acids. Germline CDR1 and CDR2: MDHEN and SYDVKM. V lost 3 bases to trimming and J lost 2 bases, with 15 bases between them. The CDR3 DNA reads TGTGCCAGCAGTTTGGGGATGTTGGACAACACAGATACGCAGTATTTT. It yields the protein CASSLGMLDNTDTQYF.

This clonotype was picked up many times. This beta chain is an off-target read within a library intended for alpha chains, so its frequency means little. V gene TRBV10-3 combines with J gene TRBJ2-3; D is uncertain. Germline V gene data show CDR1 as ENHRY and CDR2 as SYGVKD. The CDR3 is 14 residues long. V was pared by 1 base and J by 4 bases, with 9 bases between. The CDR3 nucleotides are TGTGCCATCAGTGAGTTCATTGGAGCAGATACGCAGTATTTT. It codes for CAISEFIGADTQYF.

This clonotype was picked up many times. This beta chain is off target for a library built for alpha chains, so its abundance means little. V gene TRBV7-6 combines with J gene TRBJ1-1, with unresolved D. Germline CDR1 reads SGHVS; CDR2 reads FNYEAQ. The germline V and J ends were trimmed by 5 bases and 1 base, with 11 bases remaining between them. The CDR3 is 14 residues long. The CDR3 spells CASSPQLGNTEAFF. The CDR3 nucleotides are TGTGCCAGCAGCCCCCAACTGGGGAACACTGAAGCTTTCTTT.

Regarding this clonotype: Germline is not matched at one junction end, which may reflect a read error. Because this beta chain is a stray read in a library intended to capture alpha chains, its abundance should not be given much weight. V is TRBV3-1 and J is TRBJ2-1; either TRBD1 or TRBD2 may supply D (7 bases each). Germline V lookup: CDR1 LGHDT, CDR2 YNNKEL (reference sequence). The CDR3 spans 14 residues. The CDR3 DNA reads TGTGCCAGCAGCCATGCAGGGGGGGGCAATGAGAAGTTCTTC. The encoded protein is CASSHAGGGNEKFF.